The 9 T cell receptor beta chains given below trace back to one sample, sequenced in a study of T cell repertoires in cytomegalovirus infection. TCRdb used MiXCR to reprocess the reads, holding one entry per CDR3 protein. The sample lists 200,000 to 300,000 distinct CDR3 sequences; around 12% were seen once. Specimen: PBMCs. The receptors stem from a human donor in good health (CMV status not recorded). Some clones in this sample may be carry-over from other donors' samples.

The CDR3 DNA is TGTGCCATCAGTTGGGACACTGAAGCTTTCTTT. Translated, it gives CAISWDTEAFF. This rearrangement joins TRBV10-3 to TRBJ1-1; D not certain. The CDR3 totals 11 residues. CDR1 and CDR2 from the germline V gene are ENHRY and SYGVKD. V shed 5 bases and J shed 3 bases, with 4 bases lying between them.

The V call is TRBV6-5, the J call TRBJ2-7; D is unclear. Per the germline V gene, CDR1 is MNHEY and CDR2 is SVGAGI. The V end was cut by 0 bases, the J end by 4 bases, with 7 bases between. The length of the CDR3 is 13 residues. CDR3 region: CASSYSVGYEQYF. DNA for the CDR3: TGTGCCAGCAGTTACTCCGTTGGGTACGAGCAGTACTTC.

This clonotype appeared many times. The chain combines TRBV7-2 with TRBJ1-1, with 7 bases that match TRBD1. The J segment lost 0 bases and the V segment lost 8 bases, leaving 6 bases of the junction unmatched. This CDR3 spans 14 amino acids. Germline lookup yields CDR1 SGHTA and CDR2 FQGNSA. The CDR3 sequence: CASAPTGMNTEAFF. Written as DNA, the CDR3 is TGTGCCAGCGCACCGACAGGGATGAACACTGAAGCTTTCTTT.

V usage is TRBV20-1 and J usage is TRBJ1-2, with D uncertain. CDR3 length equals 13 residues. Trimming stripped 0 bases from V and 0 bases from J, with 5 bases between. CDR1 is DFQATT and CDR2 is SNEGSKA in the germline V gene (reference sequence). CDR3 sequence: CSARESANYGYTF. The CDR3, as DNA: TGCAGTGCTAGAGAATCCGCTAACTATGGCTACACCTTC.

This clonotype turned up a few times. V usage is TRBV29-1 and J usage is TRBJ2-5, with no clear D. V was trimmed by 5 bases and J by 5 bases, leaving 12 bases between them. Germline V gene data show CDR1 as SQVTM and CDR2 as ANQGSEA. The CDR3 loop spans 12 amino acids. Here the CDR3 DNA reads TGCAGCGTTACAATGGGTGGGGAGACCCAGTACTTC. It translates to CSVTMGGETQYF.

This clonotype was observed many times. This chain connects TRBV7-8 to TRBJ2-3; either TRBD1 or TRBD2 may supply D (5 bases each). V was cut by 5 bases and J by 2 bases, with 8 bases left in between. The CDR3 runs 13 residues. Germline CDR1 reads SGHVS; CDR2 reads FQNEAQ. This chain's CDR3 is CASSRGYTDTQYF. CDR3 bases: TGTGCCAGCAGCCGGGGCTACACAGATACGCAGTATTTT.

This clonotype was counted ten times or more. The V and J genes are TRBV7-6 and TRBJ2-1; D not resolved. The germline V and J ends were trimmed by 5 bases and 8 bases, with 19 bases remaining between them. The CDR3 extends over 15 amino acids. Germline V gives CDR1 SGHVS, CDR2 FNYEAQ. The DNA of the CDR3 is TGTGCCAGCAGCCCCATGGCGGTGGGTGGGTATGAGCAGTTCTTC. Translating gives CASSPMAVGGYEQFF.

This clonotype came up many times. This chain uses TRBV5-5 with TRBJ2-5; D assignment may be TRBD1 or TRBD2 (5 bases each). The CDR3 loop spans 15 amino acids. Per the germline V gene, CDR1 is SGHKS and CDR2 is YYEKEE (reference sequence). V was cut by 0 bases and J by 5 bases, with 14 bases left in between. For the CDR3, the DNA is TGTGCCAGCAGCTTGGCCGGGACGACTACGGAGACCCAGTACTTC. Protein: CASSLAGTTTETQYF.

This clonotype came up many times. The chain couples TRBV5-6 to TRBJ2-7; D may be TRBD1 (6 bases). V shed 4 bases and J shed 4 bases, with 9 bases lying between them. Germline values: CDR1 SGHDT, CDR2 YYEEEE. This CDR3 comprises 12 residues. CDR3 loop: CASSVTGYEQYF. The CDR3 DNA is TGTGCCAGCAGCGTAACAGGGTACGAGCAGTACTTC.